The rows below give T cell receptor beta chains drawn from one sample of a study of shared clonotypes between healthy human individuals. Produced via immunoSEQ multiplex PCR; TCRdb's table is partial and in-frame only. The data show millions of clones, 93% seen once. The sequencing input was naive CD4+ T cells from PBMCs. Receptors were obtained from a man aged 18 to 29 in good health. Some clones in this sample may be carry-over from other donors' samples. CDR3s include the opening cysteine and the closing phenylalanine or tryptophan. A D gene is named only where the DNA matches it firmly. Clone size is shown for a subset of rows, as once, few, many or a class of expanded clone.

clone_size j_call d_call v_call cdr3_aa cdr3_nt
. TRBJ2-1 TRBD2 TRBV7-8 CASSLAGLAGNEQFF TGTGCCAGCAGCTTAGCGGGACTAGCGGGTAATGAGCAGTTCTTC
. TRBJ2-7 TRBD1 TRBV28 CASSPRGQGYHEQYF TGTGCCAGCAGTCCCCGGGGACAGGGATACCACGAGCAGTACTTC
. TRBJ2-7 TRBD1 TRBV5-1 CASSPDRGITAYEQYF TGCGCCAGCAGCCCAGACAGGGGGATTACGGCCTACGAGCAGTACTTC
. TRBJ2-7 . TRBV28 CASSLTATYEQYF TGTGCCAGCAGCTTGACAGCCACCTACGAGCAGTACTTC
few TRBJ1-5 . TRBV7-9 CASSQPAQPQHF TGTGCCAGCAGCCAACCAGCTCAGCCCCAGCATTTT
. TRBJ2-3 . TRBV30 CAWNRGTTDTQYF TGTGCCTGGAATCGGGGGACCACAGATACGCAGTATTTT
. TRBJ1-4 . TRBV18 CASSPPQVARSEKLFF TGTGCCAGCTCACCACCTCAAGTTGCCCGGAGTGAAAAACTGTTTTTT
. TRBJ2-5 . TRBV28 CASSTSKGGETQYF TGTGCCAGCAGTACCTCCAAGGGGGGTGAGACCCAGTACTTC
. TRBJ2-1 . TRBV10-2 CASSQLWRAVSNEQFF TGCGCCAGCAGCCAGCTGTGGCGCGCGGTTTCCAATGAGCAGTTCTTC
. TRBJ2-3 . TRBV5-1 CASRERPSTDTQYF TGCGCCAGCAGGGAACGACCAAGCACAGATACGCAGTATTTT
. TRBJ2-3 . TRBV19 CASSIGGGGQDTQYF TGTGCCAGTAGTATAGGAGGCGGAGGGCAGGATACGCAGTATTTT
. TRBJ2-7 TRBD2 TRBV9 CASSELLGSGRVEQYF TGTGCCAGCAGCGAGCTACTTGGTAGCGGGAGAGTCGAGCAGTACTTC
. TRBJ1-5 TRBD1 TRBV10-3 CAISGTGGDQPQHF TGTGCCATCAGCGGGACAGGAGGCGATCAGCCCCAGCATTTT
. TRBJ2-3 TRBD2 TRBV4-1 CASSQLLAPLDF TGCGCCAGCAGCCAACTACTAGCGCCCTTGGACTTT
. TRBJ2-7 . TRBV28 CASRGEYEQYF TGTGCCAGTCGCGGGGAATACGAGCAGTACTTC
. TRBJ2-2 TRBD2 TRBV11-3 CASSRGLAGVNTGELFF TGTGCCAGCAGCCGGGGACTAGCGGGAGTGAACACCGGGGAGCTGTTTTTT
. TRBJ1-1 . TRBV5-1 CASSRTVGNTEAFF TGCGCCAGCAGCCGGACAGTCGGGAACACTGAAGCTTTCTTT
. TRBJ2-1 . TRBV5-6 CASSLGLFYNEQFF TGTGCCAGCAGCCTCGGACTATTCTACAATGAGCAGTTCTTC
. TRBJ1-1 . TRBV6-1 CASRDSTEAFF TGTGCCAGCCGCGATTCGACTGAAGCTTTCTTT
. TRBJ2-3 TRBD1 TRBV2 CASSVQGAPGDTQYF TGTGCCAGCAGTGTTCAGGGGGCGCCGGGGGATACGCAGTATTTT
. TRBJ2-4 . TRBV2 CASRGLGIQYF TGTGCCAGCAGGGGGTTGGGAATTCAGTACTTC
. TRBJ2-4 TRBD2 TRBV5-6 CASSFRGDFQYF TGTGCCAGCAGCTTTCGGGGGGACTTCCAGTACTTC
. TRBJ2-2 . TRBV7-9 CASSLGVPGELFF TGTGCCAGCAGCCTGGGAGTGCCCGGGGAGCTGTTTTTT
. TRBJ2-5 TRBD1 TRBV7-2 CASSLLGQQETQYF TGTGCCAGCAGCTTACTGGGACAGCAAGAGACCCAGTACTTC
. TRBJ2-3 TRBD1 TRBV7-2 CASSLAGQGTDTQYF TGTGCCAGCAGCCTCGCTGGACAGGGAACAGATACGCAGTATTTT
. TRBJ2-3 . TRBV19 CASSPPGAGTDTQYF TGTGCCAGTAGTCCTCCCGGGGCCGGCACAGATACGCAGTATTTT
once TRBJ2-5 . TRBV4-1 CASSLAPGETQYF TGCGCCAGCAGCCTAGCCCCCGGAGAGACCCAGTACTTC